The source of this T cell receptor (beta chain) is a study of human T cells and chemical hapten exposure. Time point of the sample: patch test 3, about 24 weeks after DPC sensitization. Noted treatment: therapeutic diphenylcyclopropenone sensitization with weekly scalp DPC. It was unfractionated whole blood from which total RNA was extracted. This CDR3 is built from 14 residues. Between the trimmed V and J ends, which lost 3 bases and 8 bases, there was a span of 14 bases. The germline gives CDR1 SNHLY, CDR2 FYNNEI. TCRdb reprocessed the RACE reads via MiXCR and lists one record per CDR3 protein. The sample includes more than 35,000 distinct CDR3 sequences, roughly an eighth of them seen just once.

The sample here was whole blood, taken in connection with sensitization to the hapten diphenylcyclopropenone (DPC). The V call is TRBV2, the J call TRBJ2-1; no definite D call. The sequence came from a middle-aged woman with alopecia areata. Some clones in this sample may be carry-over from other donors' samples. This CDR3 reads CASSDSSRLDEQFF. The CDR3 DNA sequence: TGTGCCAGCAGTGACAGTTCTCGCTTGGATGAGCAGTTCTTC.